One sample yielded the 12 T cell receptor beta chains listed below, sequenced in a study of blood T cell repertoires in COVID-19. Data came from immunoSEQ multiplex PCR; TCRdb stores just in-frame clones and leaves some out. The top ten clones hold approximately 6.9% of a sample with 150,000 to 200,000 clones, 80% of them seen once. The sequenced material came from peripheral blood. The source of these receptors is a man in his fifties or sixties with acute or convalescent COVID-19.

This chain connects TRBV11-2 to TRBJ2-5, with TRBD1 as a possible D gene (6 bases). Germline V gives CDR1 SGHAT, CDR2 FQNNGV. V was pared by 2 bases and J by 5 bases, with 15 bases between. CDR3 size: 15 residues. CDR3 in amino acids: CASSLRPSGEETQYF. CDR3 bases: TGTGCCAGCAGCTTACGTCCTTCAGGGGAGGAGACCCAGTACTTC.

This clone is a singleton in its sample. The V gene is TRBV10-3, the J gene TRBJ2-1; 8 bases line up with TRBD2. Losses at the gene ends were 3 bases for V and 6 bases for J; bases not matched to a gene: 7. The CDR3 sequence is 15 residues long. Germline V gives CDR1 ENHRY, CDR2 SYGVKD. The CDR3 spells CAISEGTSSGNEQFF. CDR3 DNA sequence: TGTGCCATCAGTGAAGGGACTAGTTCGGGCAATGAGCAGTTCTTC.

The gene calls are TRBV6-2 or TRBV6-3 and TRBJ2-2; the match to TRBD2 covers 13 bases. The length of the CDR3 is 19 residues. The V and J ends lost 2 bases and 1 base, in that order; junction bases with no gene match: 7. The germline gives CDR1 MNHEY, CDR2 SVGEGT. The chain's CDR3 is CASSYDGLAGELNTGELFF. The CDR3, as DNA: TGTGCCAGCAGTTACGACGGACTAGCGGGGGAGTTGAACACCGGGGAGCTGTTTTTT.

The chain uses TRBV6-6 and TRBJ1-3; D ambiguous. The CDR3 spans 15 residues. Germline V gene lookup returns CDR1 MNHNY and CDR2 SVGAGI (reference sequence). Trimming took 6 bases from V and 3 from J, leaving 15 bases between them. The CDR3 bases are TGTGCCAGCAGCGCTATCCTCGTTCGTGGAAACACCATATATTTT. This gives the protein CASSAILVRGNTIYF.

The chain uses TRBV30 and TRBJ2-2; 10 nucleotides agree with TRBD2. Unmatched junction bases numbered 4, after V lost 3 bases and J lost 6 bases. From germline, CDR1 is GTSNPN and CDR2 SVGIG (reference sequence). The CDR3 consists of 14 residues. Here the CDR3 reads CAWRASGGPGELFF. CDR3 bases: TGTGCCTGGAGGGCTAGCGGGGGACCCGGGGAGCTGTTTTTT.

The gene calls are TRBV2 and TRBJ2-7, with 10 bases lining up with TRBD2. This CDR3 is 15 amino acids long. Losses at the gene ends were 2 bases for V and 3 bases for J; bases not matched to a gene: 4. Germline V gene data show CDR1 as SNHLY and CDR2 as FYNNEI. CDR3 DNA sequence: TGTGCCAGCAGTGAATTAGCGGGGGGATACTACGAGCAGTACTTC. It translates to CASSELAGGYYEQYF.

The genes are TRBV25-1 and TRBJ2-3; the D gene is possibly TRBD1 (5 bases). The CDR3 contains 15 residues. From germline, CDR1 is MGHDK and CDR2 SYGVNS. V lost 8 bases and J lost 4, with 19 bases in between. CDR3 region: CASCPSGIWPDTQYF. Here the CDR3 DNA reads TGTGCCAGCTGCCCCTCAGGGATATGGCCAGATACGCAGTATTTT.

This clone has a handful of counts. The chain uses TRBV7-2 and TRBJ1-6; tentative D call: TRBD1 (5 bases). Germline loops: CDR1 SGHTA, CDR2 FQGNSA. V lost 1 base and J lost 5, with 9 bases in between. This CDR3 has 15 amino acids. The CDR3 loop reads CASSLGGGNNSPLHF. CDR3 DNA sequence: TGTGCCAGCAGCTTAGGCGGGGGAAATAATTCACCCCTCCACTTT. Combining the CDR3 with reference TRBV7-2 and TRBJ1-6 gives the whole variable domain GAGVSQSPSNKVTEKGKDVELRCDPISGHTALYWYRQSLGQGLEFLIYFQGNSAPDKSGLPSDRFSAERTGGSVSTLTIQRTQQEDSAVYLCASSLGGGNNSPLHFGNGTRLTVT.

The chain combines TRBV9 with TRBJ2-3; D is ambiguous. The CDR3 has 16 amino acids. The germline gives CDR1 SGDLS, CDR2 YYNGEE. The germline V and J ends were trimmed by 0 bases and 0 bases, with 11 bases remaining between them. CDR3 residues: CASSVVDGSSTDTQYF. CDR3 in DNA: TGTGCCAGCAGCGTAGTTGACGGGTCTAGCACAGATACGCAGTATTTT.

The gene calls are TRBV7-6 and TRBJ1-5, with 9 bases fitting TRBD1. CDR1 and CDR2 (germline): SGHVS, FNYEAQ. V gave up 1 base and J gave up 7 bases; unmatched junction bases: 11. This CDR3 comprises 17 residues. CDR3 DNA: TGTGCCAGCAGCTTAGGGTTCCCGGGACAGGGTGACCAGCCCCAGCATTTT. It codes for CASSLGFPGQGDQPQHF.

This clone was counted between two and nine times. The chain carries TRBV5-4 and TRBJ1-5; the D gene is possibly TRBD1 (5 bases). Per germline, CDR1 SGHNT and CDR2 YYREEE (reference sequence). Trimming stripped 2 bases from V and 0 bases from J, with 6 bases between. The CDR3 contains 14 residues. CDR3 bases: TGTGCCAGCAGCTTTCAGGGTAGCAATCAGCCCCAGCATTTT. Encoded protein: CASSFQGSNQPQHF.

The chain couples TRBV7-2 to TRBJ2-7; D might be TRBD2 (6 bases). The length of the CDR3 is 14 residues. The V gene lost 5 bases and the J gene lost 6 bases, with 17 bases spanning the gap. From germline, CDR1 is SGHTA and CDR2 FQGNSA. DNA for the CDR3: TGTGCCAGCAGCCCCCGTAATGGGGGAGGCGAGCAGTACTTC. It codes for CASSPRNGGGEQYF.